The 27 T cell receptor beta chains below come from one sample, sequenced in a study of Ad26.COV2.S vaccination and SARS-CoV-2 variants. The treatment is: some 20 received Ad26.COV2.S at low or high dose, single or two shots; five or six received placebo; per-sample allocation not given. Vaccine and placebo recipients were sampled on day 63 after the first injection. Clones were read by immunoSEQ multiplex PCR, and TCRdb kept only the in-frame ones, dropping some. The sample yields 300,000 to 400,000 clones, about 89% seen once. This specimen was peripheral blood, taken in a trial of Ad26.COV2.S vaccine versus placebo. The receptors were gathered from a person aged 18 to 59 who received the Ad26.COV2.S COVID-19 vaccine or a placebo.

This clone was detected only a few times. The rearrangement joins TRBV11-2 to TRBJ1-5; D unresolved. Germline V gene sequence: CDR1 SGHAT, CDR2 FQNNGV. The length of the CDR3 is 13 residues. V lost 5 bases and J 6 bases, leaving 11 bases between the germline ends. The CDR3 is CASSRGMGQPQHF. The CDR3, as DNA: TGTGCCAGCAGCAGAGGGATGGGTCAGCCCCAGCATTTT. Full variable domain (missing parts from reference TRBV11-2 and TRBJ1-5): EAGVAQSPRYKIIEKRQSVAFWCNPISGHATLYWYQQILGQGPKLLIQFQNNGVVDDSQLPKDRFSAERLKGVDSTLKIQPAKLEDSAVYLCASSRGMGQPQHFGDGTRLSIL.

This clone was counted once. The V and J genes are TRBV13 and TRBJ2-3, with 10 bases that match TRBD1. Trimming at V came to 3 bases and at J to 2 bases, leaving 2 bases not matched to a gene. This CDR3 is built from 15 residues. In germline, CDR1 is PRHDT, CDR2 FYEKMQ (reference sequence). The CDR3 sequence: CASSFGQGDTDTQYF. For the CDR3, the DNA is TGTGCCAGCAGCTTTGGACAGGGGGACACAGATACGCAGTATTTT. Variable domain in full (rest from reference TRBV13 and TRBJ2-3): AAGVIQSPRHLIKEKRETATLKCYPIPRHDTVYWYQQGPGQDPQFLISFYEKMQSDKGSIPDRFSAQQFSDYHSELNMSSLELGDSALYFCASSFGQGDTDTQYFGPGTRLTVL.

The chain carries TRBV15 and TRBJ1-1; possible D gene TRBD1, 5 bases. The germline CDR1 and CDR2 sequences are LNHNV and YYDKDF (reference sequence). The CDR3 totals 11 residues. The germline V and J ends were trimmed by 3 bases and 10 bases, with 9 bases remaining between them. CDR3 loop: CATSRGTRAFF. DNA of the CDR3: TGTGCCACCAGCAGGGGGACTAGAGCTTTCTTT. Variable domain in full (rest from reference TRBV15 and TRBJ1-1): DAMVIQNPRYQVTQFGKPVTLSCSQTLNHNVMYWYQQKSSQAPKLLFHYYDKDFNNEADTPDNFQSRRPNTSFCFLDIRSPGLGDTAMYLCATSRGTRAFFGQGTRLTVV.

The chain employs TRBV10-3 and TRBJ2-7; TRBD1 aligns across 9 bases. The CDR3 has 13 residues. After removal of 7 bases from V and 4 bases from J, the junction contained 5 bases not matched to a gene. In germline, CDR1 is ENHRY, CDR2 SYGVKD. Written as DNA, the CDR3 is TGTGCCATCAAAGGGACAGGGTTATACGAGCAGTACTTC. Translation: CAIKGTGLYEQYF.

The CDR3, as DNA: TGTGCCAGCAGCTCAGTCGACACCGGGGAGCTGTTTTTT. Protein product: CASSSVDTGELFF. J is TRBJ2-2 and V is TRBV3-1 (or the pseudogene TRBV3-2), with D uncertain. V lost 5 bases and J 3 bases, leaving 7 bases between the germline ends. The CDR3 contains 13 residues. The germline V gene has CDR1 LGHDT and CDR2 YNNKEL (reference sequence).

The chain is built from TRBV9 and TRBJ1-3, with TRBD1 as a possible D gene (5 bases). The V gene lost 4 bases and the J gene lost 0 bases, with 17 bases spanning the gap. Germline V lookup: CDR1 SGDLS, CDR2 YYNGEE. The CDR3 contains 17 residues. CDR3 residues: CASSPRPGTASGNTIYF. In DNA form, the CDR3 reads TGTGCCAGCAGCCCACGTCCCGGGACGGCCTCTGGAAACACCATATATTTT. Combining the CDR3 with reference TRBV9 and TRBJ1-3 gives the whole variable domain DSGVTQTPKHLITATGQRVTLRCSPRSGDLSVYWYQQSLDQGLQFLIQYYNGEERAKGNILERFSAQQFPDLHSELNLSSLELGDSALYFCASSPRPGTASGNTIYFGEGSWLTVV.

This chain links TRBV11-2 with TRBJ2-3; a weak D match, TRBD2 (6 bases). The CDR3 totals 16 residues. The germline V gene has CDR1 SGHAT and CDR2 FQNNGV. V shed 0 bases and J shed 3 bases, with 13 bases lying between them. Here the CDR3 DNA reads TGTGCCAGCAGCTTAGAGTTGGGGGGAGGAACAGATACGCAGTATTTT. Translation: CASSLELGGGTDTQYF. The entire variable domain, with the rest obtained from reference TRBV11-2 and TRBJ2-3, is as follows: EAGVAQSPRYKIIEKRQSVAFWCNPISGHATLYWYQQILGQGPKLLIQFQNNGVVDDSQLPKDRFSAERLKGVDSTLKIQPAKLEDSAVYLCASSLELGGGTDTQYFGPGTRLTVL.

V usage is TRBV4-3 and J usage is TRBJ1-2; no firm D call. V shed 0 bases and J shed 4 bases, with 12 bases lying between them. CDR3 length: 15 amino acids. CDR1 is LGHNA, CDR2 YSLEER, per germline. The CDR3 DNA reads TGCGCCAGCAGCCAAGATGCCTTTGCAGGCTATGGCTACACCTTC. Its protein product is CASSQDAFAGYGYTF.

This rearrangement joins TRBV2 to TRBJ1-5; D is uncertain. The CDR3 has 13 amino acids. The germline V and J ends were trimmed by 7 bases and 3 bases, with 10 bases remaining between them. CDR1 and CDR2 (germline): SNHLY, FYNNEI. CDR3 DNA sequence: TGTGCCAGCACATTACTTCTCAATCAGCCCCAGCATTTT. Amino acid sequence: CASTLLLNQPQHF.

V is TRBV4-3 and J is TRBJ2-7, with 10 bases fitting TRBD2. Looked up from germline, CDR1 is LGHNA and CDR2 is YSLEER. The ends lost 3 bases at V and 4 bases at J; junction bases unmatched: 6. The CDR3 length is 15 residues. The CDR3 DNA follows: TGCGCCAGCAGCCATTTACTAGCGGGATCTTACGAGCAGTACTTC. It codes for CASSHLLAGSYEQYF.

This clone was counted between two and nine times. The chain carries TRBV4-1 and TRBJ1-2, with D perhaps matching TRBD1 (5 bases). The CDR3 totals 16 residues. With 1 base removed from V and 6 bases from J, the gap between germline ends came to 18 bases. CDR1 and CDR2 (germline): MGHRA, YSYEKL. CDR3 in DNA: TGCGCCAGCAGCCAAGGCTATACAGGAACGTATAATGGCTACACCTTC. It codes for CASSQGYTGTYNGYTF.

V gene TRBV2 combines with J gene TRBJ2-1; either TRBD1 or TRBD2 may fit D (6 bases each). Germline CDR1 reads SNHLY; CDR2 reads FYNNEI. Trimming cost V 7 bases and J 5 bases, with 15 bases left between them. The CDR3 covers 14 residues. CDR3 sequence reads: CASTNGGTHNEQFF. The CDR3 coding sequence is TGTGCCAGCACGAACGGAGGGACACACAATGAGCAGTTCTTC.

The chain has TRBV10-3 and TRBJ2-3; D not resolved. Between the trimmed V and J ends, which lost 6 bases and 1 base, there was a span of 2 bases. CDR1 and CDR2 from the germline V gene are ENHRY and SYGVKD. The CDR3 has 11 residues. The CDR3 is CAISRTDTQYF. CDR3 coding DNA: TGTGCCATCAGCCGCACAGATACGCAGTATTTT.

The chain employs TRBV18 and TRBJ2-7; 8 nucleotides agree with TRBD1. The germline V gene has CDR1 KGHSH and CDR2 LQKENI. The junction had 9 bases not matched to a gene; V was cut back by 4 bases and J by 4 bases. The CDR3 is 15 amino acids. The CDR3 is CASSRPGQGFYEQYF. In DNA form, the CDR3 reads TGTGCCAGCTCACGACCCGGACAGGGTTTTTACGAGCAGTACTTC.

The CDR3 here is CASSTRTGARTLHF. The CDR3 DNA reads as TGTGCCAGCAGTACCCGGACAGGGGCCAGAACCCTCCACTTT. V is TRBV6-2 or TRBV6-3 and J is TRBJ1-6, with 9 bases aligning to TRBD1. This CDR3 region has 14 residues. The V gene end was trimmed by 5 bases and the J gene end by 14 bases; junction bases not matched to a gene: 10. Germline V lookup: CDR1 MNHEY, CDR2 SVGEGT.

The chain is built from TRBV30 and TRBJ1-1; D gene ambiguous. Germline loops: CDR1 GTSNPN, CDR2 SVGIG (reference sequence). The V end lost 0 bases, the J end lost 2 bases, and 1 base lay between the germline ends. The CDR3 loop spans 11 amino acids. This chain's CDR3 is CAWSVNTEAFF. CDR3 coding DNA: TGTGCCTGGAGTGTAAACACTGAAGCTTTCTTT.

V usage is TRBV13 and J usage is TRBJ2-5; D might be TRBD2 (6 bases). The CDR3 loop spans 14 amino acids. The germline V gene encodes CDR1 PRHDT and CDR2 FYEKMQ (reference sequence). The V end was cut by 5 bases, the J end by 5 bases, with 15 bases between. CDR3 DNA sequence: TGTGCCAGCAGCCTCCGGGAGTTCCGGGAGACCCAGTACTTC. It is translated as CASSLREFRETQYF.

The chain joins TRBV5-8 to TRBJ1-5; maybe TRBD1 (6 bases). Looked up from germline, CDR1 is SGHTS and CDR2 is YDEGEE. Trimming left V 6 bases short and J 3 bases short, with 19 bases between. The CDR3 loop spans 16 amino acids. The CDR3 protein is CASTDTINRANQPQHF. The CDR3 DNA follows: TGTGCCAGCACCGATACGATTAACAGGGCCAATCAGCCCCAGCATTTT.

V and J are TRBV7-6 and TRBJ1-1, with a weak D call TRBD1 (5 bases). This CDR3 comprises 16 residues. The ends were cut back, 0 bases at V and 4 bases at J, with 15 bases in the middle. Germline V gene data show CDR1 as SGHVS and CDR2 as FNYEAQ. CDR3 sequence: CASSLAGGSWVTEAFF. DNA for the CDR3: TGTGCCAGCAGCTTAGCGGGGGGGTCATGGGTCACTGAAGCTTTCTTT.

This clone appeared once. In nucleotides, the CDR3 is TGTGCCAGCTCCCTACCACAGGGGATGGGCTACACCTTC. The encoded protein is CASSLPQGMGYTF. The chain recombines TRBV18 with TRBJ1-2; the match to TRBD1 covers 7 bases. Germline lookup yields CDR1 KGHSH and CDR2 LQKENI. This CDR3 has 13 amino acids. The V segment lost 6 bases and the J segment 8 bases; nucleotides outside the gene matches: 9.

In DNA, the CDR3 is TGTGCCATCAGTGAGCGAGGGAATGAGCAGTTCTTC. Translation gives CAISERGNEQFF. The V call is TRBV10-3, the J call TRBJ2-1, with D tentatively TRBD2 (5 bases). CDR1 is ENHRY and CDR2 is SYGVKD in the germline V gene. V was cut by 2 bases and J by 7 bases, with 6 bases left in between. The CDR3 contains 12 residues.

The chain has TRBV19 and TRBJ1-4; D unclear. The CDR3 length is 13 residues. From germline, CDR1 is LNHDA and CDR2 SQIVND (reference sequence). Trimming took off 5 bases at V and 4 bases at J, with 8 bases between the two ends. The CDR3 DNA sequence: TGTGCCAGTAGTGGTGCCTATAATGAAAAACTGTTTTTT. It specifies CASSGAYNEKLFF.

The V call is TRBV21-1, the J call TRBJ1-1. TRBV21-1 is a listed pseudogene. This CDR3 has 13 amino acids. The CDR3 loop reads CARGGGPNTEAFF. For the CDR3, the DNA is TGTGCCAGGGGCGGCGGGCCGAACACTGAAGCTTTCTTT.

The J gene is TRBJ1-1, the V gene TRBV3-1 (or the pseudogene TRBV3-2), with D unresolved. CDR3 length equals 11 residues. V lost 8 bases and J 6 bases, leaving 10 bases between the germline ends. Per germline, CDR1 LGHDT and CDR2 YNNKEL (reference sequence). CDR3 bases: TGTGCCAGCGGCACGGCCCCTGAAGCTTTCTTT. It yields the protein CASGTAPEAFF.

The V and J genes are TRBV28 and TRBJ2-1; 8 nucleotides match TRBD1. The J segment lost 6 bases and the V segment lost 5 bases, leaving 9 bases of the junction unmatched. The CDR3 has 15 residues. Germline V gene sequence: CDR1 MDHEN, CDR2 SYDVKM. The CDR3 loop is CASSPRTGTTNEQFF. CDR3 nucleotide sequence: TGTGCCAGCAGTCCCCGGACAGGGACCACCAATGAGCAGTTCTTC.

The chain combines TRBV30 with TRBJ1-5, with 7 bases lining up with TRBD1. CDR1 and CDR2 (germline): GTSNPN, SVGIG (reference sequence). The CDR3 totals 15 residues. Unmatched junction bases numbered 9, after V lost 2 bases and J lost 5 bases. CDR3 residues: CAWSYPGTDYQPQHF. The CDR3 DNA sequence: TGTGCCTGGAGTTACCCTGGGACAGACTATCAGCCCCAGCATTTT.

The rearrangement uses TRBV5-1 and TRBJ2-1; TRBD1 is a possible D gene (6 bases). From germline, CDR1 is SGHRS and CDR2 YFSETQ. V was shortened by 0 bases and J by 8 bases, with 12 bases between the two germline ends. The CDR3 loop spans 14 amino acids. The CDR3 loop reads CASSLVQGIDEQFF. In DNA form, the CDR3 reads TGCGCCAGCAGCTTGGTACAGGGAATCGATGAGCAGTTCTTC. The variable domain in full, with the rest retrieved from reference TRBV5-1 and TRBJ2-1, is KAGVTQTPRYLIKTRGQQVTLSCSPISGHRSVSWYQQTPGQGLQFLFEYFSETQRNKGNFPGRFSGRQFSNSRSEMNVSTLELGDSALYLCASSLVQGIDEQFFGPGTRLTVL.